Described below is a single TCR beta chain sequence and its context. Antigen: not known. This entry belongs to a study of T cells in localized non-small cell lung cancer. This CDR3 spans 19 amino acids. Study observations and caveats: In adjacent lung appeared a median approximately 57 of the top 100 tumor clones. A raised T cell density in blood coincided with lengthier overall survival. A single tumor region was sequenced, leaving heterogeneity possible. Clonality peaked in uninvolved adjacent lung rather than tumor.

The method was immunoSEQ multiplex PCR; TCRdb's version includes in-frame clones alone and lacks a portion of them. The top ten hold about 40% of the sample, which has over 30,000 clones, around 73% seen once. This receptor was taken from a male donor older than 55 with stage II squamous cell lung carcinoma. The sample was peripheral blood, taken before any cancer treatment. The chain combines TRBV7-5 with TRBJ1-1. TRBV7-5 is a pseudogene segment. The CDR3 reads CAHFRGRLHLRRSNTEAFF. The CDR3 bases are TGTGCCCATTTTCGGGGGAGACTCCACCTCAGGCGTTCGAACACTGAAGCTTTCTTT.